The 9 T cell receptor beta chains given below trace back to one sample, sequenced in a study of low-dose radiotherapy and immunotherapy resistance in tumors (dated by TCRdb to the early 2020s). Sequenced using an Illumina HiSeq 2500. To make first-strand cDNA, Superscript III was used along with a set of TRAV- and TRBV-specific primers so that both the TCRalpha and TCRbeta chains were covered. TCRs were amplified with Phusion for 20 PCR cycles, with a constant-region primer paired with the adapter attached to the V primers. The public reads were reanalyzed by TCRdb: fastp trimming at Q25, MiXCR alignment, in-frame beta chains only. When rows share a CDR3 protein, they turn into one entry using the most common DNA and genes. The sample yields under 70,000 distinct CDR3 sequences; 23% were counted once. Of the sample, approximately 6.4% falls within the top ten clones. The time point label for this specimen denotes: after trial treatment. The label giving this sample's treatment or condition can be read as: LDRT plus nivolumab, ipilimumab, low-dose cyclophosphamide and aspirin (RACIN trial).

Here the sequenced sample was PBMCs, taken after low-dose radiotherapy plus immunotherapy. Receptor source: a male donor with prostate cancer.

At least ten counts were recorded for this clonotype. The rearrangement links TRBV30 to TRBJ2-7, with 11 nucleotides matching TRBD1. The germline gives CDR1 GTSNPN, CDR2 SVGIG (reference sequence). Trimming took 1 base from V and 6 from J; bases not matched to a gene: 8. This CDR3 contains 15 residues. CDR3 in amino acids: CAWSGGQGAGGEQYF. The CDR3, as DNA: TGTGCCTGGAGTGGAGGACAGGGGGCGGGGGGCGAGCAGTACTTC.

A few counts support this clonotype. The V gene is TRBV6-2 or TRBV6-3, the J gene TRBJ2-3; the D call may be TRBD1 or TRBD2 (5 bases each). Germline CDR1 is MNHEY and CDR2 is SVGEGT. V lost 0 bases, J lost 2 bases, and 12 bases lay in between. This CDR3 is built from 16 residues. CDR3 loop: CASSYSGETPTDTQYF. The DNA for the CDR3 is TGTGCCAGCAGTTACTCGGGGGAAACCCCCACAGATACGCAGTATTTT.

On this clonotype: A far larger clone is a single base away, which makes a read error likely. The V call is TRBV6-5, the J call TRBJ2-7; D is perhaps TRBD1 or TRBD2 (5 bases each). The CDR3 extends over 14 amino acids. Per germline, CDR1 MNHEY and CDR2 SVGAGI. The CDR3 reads CASSPSGRSYEQHF. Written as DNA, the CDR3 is TGTGCCAGCAGTCCGTCGGGGCGATCCTACGAGCAGCACTTC.

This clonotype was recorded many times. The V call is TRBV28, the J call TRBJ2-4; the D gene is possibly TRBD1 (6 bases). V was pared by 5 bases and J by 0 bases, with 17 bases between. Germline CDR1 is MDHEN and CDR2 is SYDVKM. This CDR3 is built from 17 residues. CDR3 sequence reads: CASSTLKQGLAKNIQYF. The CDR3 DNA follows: TGTGCCAGCAGTACTTTGAAACAGGGCTTAGCCAAAAACATTCAGTACTTC.

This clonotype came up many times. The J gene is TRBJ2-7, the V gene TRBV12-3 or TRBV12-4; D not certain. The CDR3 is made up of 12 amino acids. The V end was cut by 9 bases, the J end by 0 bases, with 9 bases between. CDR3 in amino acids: CASGSSSYEQYF. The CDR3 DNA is TGTGCCAGTGGCAGTAGCTCCTACGAGCAGTACTTC.

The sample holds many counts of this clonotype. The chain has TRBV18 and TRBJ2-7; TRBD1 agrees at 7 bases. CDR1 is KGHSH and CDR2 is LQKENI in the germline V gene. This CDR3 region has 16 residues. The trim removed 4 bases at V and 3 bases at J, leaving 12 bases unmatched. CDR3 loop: CASSQTPGTGVYEQYF. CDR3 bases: TGTGCCAGCTCACAAACACCGGGAACAGGGGTCTACGAGCAGTACTTC.

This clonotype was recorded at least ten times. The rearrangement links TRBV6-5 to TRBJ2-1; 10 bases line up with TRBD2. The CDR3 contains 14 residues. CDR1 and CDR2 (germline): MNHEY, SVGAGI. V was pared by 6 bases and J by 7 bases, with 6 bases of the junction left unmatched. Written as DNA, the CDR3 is TGTGCCAGCAGCGAGCGGGGGGGCGGGAATGAGCAGTTCTTC. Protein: CASSERGGGNEQFF.

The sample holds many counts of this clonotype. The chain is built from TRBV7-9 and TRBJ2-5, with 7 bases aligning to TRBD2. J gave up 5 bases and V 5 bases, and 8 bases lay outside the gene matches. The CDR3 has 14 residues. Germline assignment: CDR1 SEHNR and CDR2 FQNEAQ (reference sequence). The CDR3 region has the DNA TGTGCCAGCAGCACTCAGCGGGGCTATGAGACCCAGTACTTC. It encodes CASSTQRGYETQYF.

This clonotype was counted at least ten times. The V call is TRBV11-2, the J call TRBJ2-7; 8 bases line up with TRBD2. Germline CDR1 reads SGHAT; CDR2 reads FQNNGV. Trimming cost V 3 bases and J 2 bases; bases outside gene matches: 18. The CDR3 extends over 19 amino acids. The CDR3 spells CASSFPHRTSGPPTYEQYF. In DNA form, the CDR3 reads TGTGCCAGCAGCTTCCCCCACCGTACTAGCGGACCACCCACCTACGAGCAGTACTTC.